This T cell receptor beta chain stems from a study of regulatory T cells in long-lasting Graves disease. Study-wide background: Under 3 months of antithyroid drugs had been taken by newly diagnosed Graves' patients. The study, taken as a whole, reports: Those with persistent Graves' had less TCR diversity than newly diagnosed patients.

There are many counts of this clonotype. Its specificity is unknown. Assembly of TCR beta libraries relied on iRepertoire HTBI primers together with Arm-PCR of CDR3 regions. In TCRdb, the multiplex PCR reads were re-called with MiXCR into one record per CDR3 protein. The sample lists 550,000 or so distinct CDR3 sequences; around 12% were seen once. Time point of the sample: newly diagnosed GD, antithyroid drugs for less than 3 months. The TCR library was made from RNA that had been extracted from PBMCs in TRIzol. The CDR3 totals 17 residues. Germline values: CDR1 KGHSH, CDR2 LQKENI. V lost 0 bases to trimming and J lost 0 bases, with 14 bases between them. The same sample was also used in a study of T cells in Graves' hyperthyroidism and ophthalmopathy. That source reports: Most thyroid clonotypes expanded above 0.001 appeared in blood too.

Sequencing used peripheral blood mononuclear cells (PBMCs), obtained at new diagnosis, from a patient treated with antithyroid drugs. The V gene is TRBV18, the J gene TRBJ1-1, with D uncertain. The TCR comes from a woman in her 30s with Graves disease. The CDR3 DNA follows: TGTGCCAGCTCACCACCGTCGCGTTTTGCTTTGAACACTGAAGCTTTCTTT. Amino acid sequence: CASSPPSRFALNTEAFF.